The 10 T cell receptor beta chains below come from one sample, sequenced in a study of control samples from healthy donors and cancer patients. Some clones are missing from TCRdb's copy, which holds only in-frame ones; the method was immunoSEQ multiplex PCR. The sample lists over 80,000 clones, 79% seen once, with 8% to 11% in the top ten. The sequenced material came from blood. The receptor source for this set is a woman aged 30 to 39 in good health.

The chain is built from TRBV2 and TRBJ1-2; 10 positions match TRBD1. V dropped 6 bases and J dropped 5; count of bases not matched to a gene: 9. The germline V gene encodes CDR1 SNHLY and CDR2 FYNNEI. The CDR3 runs 15 residues. DNA of the CDR3: TGTGCCAGCAGAGGGCGAGGGACAGGGGCATATGGCTACACCTTC. Translating gives CASRGRGTGAYGYTF. The variable domain in full, with the rest retrieved from reference TRBV2 and TRBJ1-2, is EPEVTQTPSHQVTQMGQEVILRCVPISNHLYFYWYRQILGQKVEFLVSFYNNEISEKSEIFDDQFSVERPDGSNFTLKIRSTKLEDSAMYFCASRGRGTGAYGYTFGSGTRLTVV.

The chain recombines TRBV29-1 with TRBJ2-7, with no clear D. Germline CDR1 and CDR2: SQVTM and ANQGSEA. This CDR3 has 12 residues. Trimming removed 6 bases at V and 5 bases at J, with 14 bases between. The CDR3 DNA reads TGCAGCGTCCAGAGTAGGAGCCACGAGCAGTACTTC. Translating gives CSVQSRSHEQYF.

V is TRBV5-1 and J is TRBJ1-2; no firm D call. Germline lookup yields CDR1 SGHRS and CDR2 YFSETQ. With 4 bases removed from V and 8 bases from J, the gap between germline ends came to 15 bases. The CDR3 loop spans 13 amino acids. CDR3 loop: CASSLTDEGGYTF. CDR3 DNA: TGCGCCAGCAGCCTGACGGATGAAGGGGGCTACACCTTC. The complete variable domain, with remaining parts taken from reference TRBV5-1 and TRBJ1-2, reads KAGVTQTPRYLIKTRGQQVTLSCSPISGHRSVSWYQQTPGQGLQFLFEYFSETQRNKGNFPGRFSGRQFSNSRSEMNVSTLELGDSALYLCASSLTDEGGYTFGSGTRLTVV.

The rearrangement joins TRBV5-6 to TRBJ1-2; D is ambiguous. Trimming took off 2 bases at V and 3 bases at J, with 14 bases between the two ends. The germline gives CDR1 SGHDT, CDR2 YYEEEE. The CDR3 has 15 amino acids. In DNA, the CDR3 is TGTGCCAGCAGCTTCTCCGCGACGGTGGACTATGGCTACACCTTC. The encoded protein is CASSFSATVDYGYTF.

This chain connects TRBV14 to TRBJ2-2, with TRBD1 as a possible D gene (6 bases). Germline CDR1 SGHDN, CDR2 FVKESK. V was trimmed by 0 bases and J by 4 bases, leaving 12 bases between them. This CDR3 is built from 16 residues. Here the CDR3 reads CASSQEQGMGTGELFF. The CDR3 nucleotides are TGTGCCAGCAGCCAAGAGCAGGGGATGGGCACCGGGGAGCTGTTTTTT.

The rearrangement joins TRBV28 to TRBJ1-3, with a tentative D call TRBD1 (5 bases). Trimming took 4 bases from V and 0 from J, leaving 13 bases between them. CDR1 is MDHEN and CDR2 is SYDVKM in the germline V gene. This CDR3 spans 16 amino acids. The CDR3 DNA sequence: TGTGCCAGCAGTTCAACAGGTGCCTACTCTGGAAACACCATATATTTT. Translated: CASSSTGAYSGNTIYF.

The rearrangement uses TRBV10-2 and TRBJ1-5, with D tentatively TRBD1 (5 bases). Deletions cut 5 bases from V and 5 bases from J, with 10 bases between. The germline V gene encodes CDR1 WSHSY and CDR2 SAAADI. This CDR3 comprises 13 residues. In DNA form, the CDR3 reads TGCGCCAGCAGTAATGACAGTGATCAGCCCCAGCATTTT. This codes for CASSNDSDQPQHF.

V is TRBV29-1 and J is TRBJ2-7; 9 nucleotides match TRBD1. The junction had 11 bases not matched to a gene; V was cut back by 3 bases and J by 5 bases. The V gene's germline CDR1 is SQVTM and CDR2 ANQGSEA. This CDR3 region has 15 residues. As DNA, the CDR3 is TGCAGCGTTGAGAGAGGGACAGGGAACACCAACGAGCAGTACTTC. Translation: CSVERGTGNTNEQYF.

The chain joins TRBV9 to TRBJ2-2; no clear D gene. The V gene lost 0 bases and the J gene lost 7 bases, with 10 bases spanning the gap. Germline V CDR1 and CDR2: SGDLS, YYNGEE. This CDR3 is built from 14 residues. CDR3 region: CASSVALSGGELFF. The CDR3 coding sequence is TGTGCCAGCAGCGTAGCCCTGTCGGGCGGGGAGCTGTTTTTT.

The genes are TRBV7-2 and TRBJ1-5, with D uncertain. The CDR3 runs 12 residues. Trimming removed 3 bases from V and 7 bases from J, with 7 bases in between. CDR1 SGHTA and CDR2 FQGNSA come from the germline V gene. CDR3 residues: CASSLDGQPQHF. The DNA of the CDR3 is TGTGCCAGCAGCTTGGATGGCCAGCCCCAGCATTTT. Filled out from reference TRBV7-2 and TRBJ1-5, the complete variable domain reads GAGVSQSPSNKVTEKGKDVELRCDPISGHTALYWYRQSLGQGLEFLIYFQGNSAPDKSGLPSDRFSAERTGGSVSTLTIQRTQQEDSAVYLCASSLDGQPQHFGDGTRLSIL.